A selection of T cell receptor beta chains follows, all from one sample in a study of T cell repertoires in cytomegalovirus infection. Antigen specificity for these receptors is unknown. TCRdb analysed the reads with MiXCR anew, one entry per CDR3 protein. This sample has approximately 470,000 distinct CDR3 sequences; under 45% occur once, and the top ten carry around 44%. The sequencing here drew on cultured PBMCs, taken from culture after CMV antigen stimulation. These receptors were collected from a human donor in good health (CMV status not recorded). Some clones in this sample may be carry-over from other donors' samples. Each CDR3 is given with its conserved first and last residue. The order of the fields is clone size, D gene, V gene, J gene, CDR3 protein, CDR3 DNA. The D gene is left open where the match is weak. Only some rows state a clone size, as once, few, many or a class for expanded clones.

clone size: many; D gene: TRBD1; V gene: TRBV7-2; J gene: TRBJ2-7; CDR3 protein: CASSRDRGLYEQYF; CDR3 DNA: TGTGCCAGCAGCCGGGACAGGGGTCTCTACGAGCAGTACTTC
clone size: .; D gene: TRBD2; V gene: TRBV20-1; J gene: TRBJ2-1; CDR3 protein: CSAFGLAIPSTYNEQFF; CDR3 DNA: TGCAGTGCCTTCGGACTAGCGATCCCCTCTACCTACAATGAGCAGTTCTTC
clone size: many; D gene: TRBD2; V gene: TRBV7-2; J gene: TRBJ2-3; CDR3 protein: CASSSPGSGGGARGEGTDTQYF; CDR3 DNA: TGTGCCAGCAGCTCTCCCGGGAGTGGCGGGGGGGCTCGGGGTGAGGGCACAGATACGCAGTATTTT
clone size: few; D gene: TRBD2; V gene: TRBV7-2; J gene: TRBJ2-5; CDR3 protein: CASSLSGIQETQYF; CDR3 DNA: TGTGCCAGCAGCCTTAGCGGGATTCAAGAGACCCAGTACTTC
clone size: .; D gene: .; V gene: TRBV5-4; J gene: TRBJ2-7; CDR3 protein: CASSSLGTSYEQYF; CDR3 DNA: TGTGCCAGCAGCTCTCTGGGGACGTCCTACGAGCAGTACTTC
clone size: many; D gene: .; V gene: TRBV7-2; J gene: TRBJ2-2; CDR3 protein: CASSRVGGELFF; CDR3 DNA: TGTGCCAGCAGCCGGGTTGGCGGGGAGCTGTTTTTT
clone size: .; D gene: TRBD2; V gene: TRBV7-2; J gene: TRBJ2-2; CDR3 protein: CASSLLAGGLSAGELFF; CDR3 DNA: TGTGCCAGCAGCTTACTAGCGGGAGGGCTGTCCGCCGGGGAGCTGTTTTTT
clone size: .; D gene: TRBD1; V gene: TRBV24-1; J gene: TRBJ2-1; CDR3 protein: CATSAGTDTWGEQFF; CDR3 DNA: TGTGCCACCAGTGCCGGGACAGACACTTGGGGTGAGCAGTTCTTC
clone size: .; D gene: TRBD1; V gene: TRBV6-1; J gene: TRBJ1-2; CDR3 protein: CASSETGAGGYTF; CDR3 DNA: TGTGCCAGCAGTGAAACAGGGGCCGGGGGCTACACCTTC
clone size: .; D gene: TRBD1; V gene: TRBV7-2; J gene: TRBJ1-5; CDR3 protein: CASSFEQGARQPQHF; CDR3 DNA: TGTGCCAGCAGCTTTGAACAGGGGGCGAGGCAGCCCCAGCATTTT
clone size: .; D gene: .; V gene: TRBV20-1; J gene: TRBJ1-3; CDR3 protein: CSAPRASGNTIYF; CDR3 DNA: TGCAGTGCCCCCAGGGCTTCTGGAAACACCATATATTTT
clone size: .; D gene: TRBD2; V gene: TRBV28; J gene: TRBJ2-1; CDR3 protein: CASSLPFWAGGSSYNEQFF; CDR3 DNA: TGTGCCAGCAGTTTACCCTTCTGGGCGGGGGGGAGCTCCTACAATGAGCAGTTCTTC
clone size: .; D gene: .; V gene: TRBV7-2; J gene: TRBJ2-2; CDR3 protein: CASSLASVLELFF; CDR3 DNA: TGTGCCAGCAGCTTAGCTAGCGTCCTTGAGCTGTTTTTT
clone size: few; D gene: .; V gene: TRBV12-3/TRBV12-4; J gene: TRBJ2-5; CDR3 protein: CASGRQQETQYF; CDR3 DNA: TGTGCCAGCGGAAGACAGCAAGAGACCCAGTACTTC
clone size: few; D gene: .; V gene: TRBV2; J gene: TRBJ1-6; CDR3 protein: CASSRGYNSPLHF; CDR3 DNA: TGTGCCAGCTCTAGGGGGTATAATTCACCCCTCCACTTT
clone size: .; D gene: .; V gene: TRBV20-1; J gene: TRBJ1-2; CDR3 protein: CSARLLGQPFMGYTF; CDR3 DNA: TGCAGTGCTAGACTCCTCGGACAGCCCTTCATGGGCTACACCTTC
clone size: few; D gene: .; V gene: TRBV7-2; J gene: TRBJ1-4; CDR3 protein: CASSPRPGANEKLFF; CDR3 DNA: TGTGCCAGCAGCCCCCGCCCGGGAGCTAATGAAAAACTGTTTTTT
clone size: .; D gene: .; V gene: TRBV7-8; J gene: TRBJ1-3; CDR3 protein: CASAGQSGNTIYF; CDR3 DNA: TGTGCCTCCGCCGGACAGTCTGGAAACACCATATATTTT
clone size: .; D gene: TRBD2; V gene: TRBV12-3/TRBV12-4; J gene: TRBJ2-1; CDR3 protein: CASTQTGPSGGGEQFF; CDR3 DNA: TGTGCCAGCACCCAGACCGGTCCTAGCGGGGGCGGTGAGCAGTTCTTC
clone size: .; D gene: TRBD1; V gene: TRBV5-8; J gene: TRBJ1-4; CDR3 protein: CASNPGQGFEKLFF; CDR3 DNA: TGTGCCAGCAACCCGGGACAGGGGTTTGAAAAACTGTTTTTT
clone size: few; D gene: .; V gene: TRBV7-2; J gene: TRBJ1-3; CDR3 protein: CASSLRGTGNTIYF; CDR3 DNA: TGTGCCAGCAGCTTAAGGGGTACTGGAAACACCATATATTTT
clone size: .; D gene: TRBD1; V gene: TRBV6-4; J gene: TRBJ1-1; CDR3 protein: CASSYGQGMAGAFF; CDR3 DNA: TGTGCCAGCAGTTACGGACAGGGAATGGCCGGAGCTTTCTTT
clone size: few; D gene: .; V gene: TRBV28; J gene: TRBJ1-6; CDR3 protein: CASSHRAYNSPLHF; CDR3 DNA: TGTGCCAGCAGTCACAGAGCCTATAATTCACCCCTCCACTTT